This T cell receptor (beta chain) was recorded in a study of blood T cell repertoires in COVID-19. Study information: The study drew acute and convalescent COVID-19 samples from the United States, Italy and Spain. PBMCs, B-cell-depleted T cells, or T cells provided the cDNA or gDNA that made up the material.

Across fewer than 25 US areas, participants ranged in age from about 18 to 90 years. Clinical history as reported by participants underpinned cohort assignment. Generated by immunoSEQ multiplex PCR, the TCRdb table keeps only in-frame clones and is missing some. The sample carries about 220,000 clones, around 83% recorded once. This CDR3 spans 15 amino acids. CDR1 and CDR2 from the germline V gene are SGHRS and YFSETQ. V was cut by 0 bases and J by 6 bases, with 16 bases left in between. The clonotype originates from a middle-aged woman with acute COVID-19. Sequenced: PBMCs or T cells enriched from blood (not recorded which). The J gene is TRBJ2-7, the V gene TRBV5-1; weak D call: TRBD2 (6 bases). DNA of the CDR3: TGCGCCAGCAGCTTGGTGGCGGGAAAGGTGGGCGAGCAGTACTTC. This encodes CASSLVAGKVGEQYF.